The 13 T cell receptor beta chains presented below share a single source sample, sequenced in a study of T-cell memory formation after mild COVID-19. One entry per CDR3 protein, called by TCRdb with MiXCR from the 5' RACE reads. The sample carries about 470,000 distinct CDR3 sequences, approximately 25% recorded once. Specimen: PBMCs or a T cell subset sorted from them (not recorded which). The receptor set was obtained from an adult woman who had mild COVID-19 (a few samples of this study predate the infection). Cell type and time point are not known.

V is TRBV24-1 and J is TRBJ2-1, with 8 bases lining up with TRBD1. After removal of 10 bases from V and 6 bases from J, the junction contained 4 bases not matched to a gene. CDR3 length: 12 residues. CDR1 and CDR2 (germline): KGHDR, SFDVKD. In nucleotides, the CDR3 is TGTGCCACTGGACAGGGTAGCAATGAGCAGTTCTTC. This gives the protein CATGQGSNEQFF.

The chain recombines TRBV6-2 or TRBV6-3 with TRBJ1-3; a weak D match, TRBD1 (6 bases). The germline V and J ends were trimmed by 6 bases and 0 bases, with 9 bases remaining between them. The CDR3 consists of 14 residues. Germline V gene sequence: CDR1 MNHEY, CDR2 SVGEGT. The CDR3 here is CASRRTASGNTIYF. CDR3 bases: TGTGCCAGCAGACGGACAGCCTCTGGAAACACCATATATTTT.

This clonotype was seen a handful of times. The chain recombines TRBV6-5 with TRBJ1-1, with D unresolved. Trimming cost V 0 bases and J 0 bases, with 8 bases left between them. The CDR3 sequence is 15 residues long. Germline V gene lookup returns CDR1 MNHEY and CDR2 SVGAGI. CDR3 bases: TGTGCCAGCAGTTACTCGGCCAATATGAACACTGAAGCTTTCTTT. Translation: CASSYSANMNTEAFF.

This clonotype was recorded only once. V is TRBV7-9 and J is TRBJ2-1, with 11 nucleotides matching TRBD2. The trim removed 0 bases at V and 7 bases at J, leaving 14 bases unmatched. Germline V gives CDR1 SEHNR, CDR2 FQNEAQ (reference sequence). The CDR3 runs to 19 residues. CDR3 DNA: TGTGCCAGCAGCTTAGCGGGGACTAGCGGTGCAGGGGGTACGAATGAGCAGTTCTTC. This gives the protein CASSLAGTSGAGGTNEQFF.

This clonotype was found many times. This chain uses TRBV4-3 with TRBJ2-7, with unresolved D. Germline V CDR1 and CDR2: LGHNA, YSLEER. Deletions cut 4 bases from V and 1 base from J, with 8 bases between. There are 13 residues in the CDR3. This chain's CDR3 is CASSRPSSYEQYF. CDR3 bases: TGCGCCAGCAGCCGACCCAGTTCCTACGAGCAGTACTTC.

The CDR3 protein is CAISANSGADTDTQYF. CDR3 coding DNA: TGTGCCATCAGTGCAAATAGCGGGGCCGACACAGATACGCAGTATTTT. The V call is TRBV10-3, the J call TRBJ2-3; TRBD2 matches 8 bases. CDR3 length equals 16 residues. CDR1 is ENHRY, CDR2 SYGVKD, per germline. Trimming at V came to 4 bases and at J to 2 bases, leaving 8 bases not matched to a gene.

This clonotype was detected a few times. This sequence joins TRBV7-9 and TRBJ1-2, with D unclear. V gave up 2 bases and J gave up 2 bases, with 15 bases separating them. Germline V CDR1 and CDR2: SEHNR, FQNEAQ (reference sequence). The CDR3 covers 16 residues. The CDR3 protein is CASSLMKVDRNYGYTF. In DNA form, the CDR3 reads TGTGCCAGCAGCTTAATGAAAGTCGATAGGAACTATGGCTACACCTTC. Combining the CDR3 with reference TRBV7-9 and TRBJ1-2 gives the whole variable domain DTGVSQNPRHKITKRGQNVTFRCDPISEHNRLYWYRQTLGQGPEFLTYFQNEAQLEKSRLLSDRFSAERPKGSFSTLEIQRTEQGDSAMYLCASSLMKVDRNYGYTFGSGTRLTVV.

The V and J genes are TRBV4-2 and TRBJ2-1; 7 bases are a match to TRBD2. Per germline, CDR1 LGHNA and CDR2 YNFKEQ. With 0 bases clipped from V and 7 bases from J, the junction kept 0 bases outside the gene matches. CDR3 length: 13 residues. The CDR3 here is CASSQDGGNEQFF. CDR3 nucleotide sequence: TGTGCCAGCAGCCAAGACGGGGGGAATGAGCAGTTCTTC.

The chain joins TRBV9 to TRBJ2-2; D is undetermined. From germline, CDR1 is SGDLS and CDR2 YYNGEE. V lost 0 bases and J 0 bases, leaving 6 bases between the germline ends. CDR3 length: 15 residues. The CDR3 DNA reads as TGTGCCAGCAGCGTAGGGCCGACGAACACCGGGGAGCTGTTTTTT. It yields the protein CASSVGPTNTGELFF.

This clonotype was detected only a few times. In nucleotides, the CDR3 is TGTGCCAGCAGGGCCCAGGGGCTAGCGGGGGTAAGCTCCTACAATGAGCAGTTCTTC. This sequence encodes CASRAQGLAGVSSYNEQFF. V usage is TRBV7-2 and J usage is TRBJ2-1, with 10 bases fitting TRBD2. Unmatched junction bases numbered 14, after V lost 6 bases and J lost 0 bases. In germline, CDR1 is SGHTA, CDR2 FQGNSA. The CDR3 loop spans 19 amino acids.

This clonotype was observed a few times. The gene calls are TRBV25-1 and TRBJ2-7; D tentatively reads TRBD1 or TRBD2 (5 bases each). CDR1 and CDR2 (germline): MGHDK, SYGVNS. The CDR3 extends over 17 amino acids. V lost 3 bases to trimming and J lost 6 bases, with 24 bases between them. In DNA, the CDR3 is TGTGCCAGCAGTGATTCAATTCGGGCAGGGAGTCTGTCCGAGCAGTACTTC. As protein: CASSDSIRAGSLSEQYF.

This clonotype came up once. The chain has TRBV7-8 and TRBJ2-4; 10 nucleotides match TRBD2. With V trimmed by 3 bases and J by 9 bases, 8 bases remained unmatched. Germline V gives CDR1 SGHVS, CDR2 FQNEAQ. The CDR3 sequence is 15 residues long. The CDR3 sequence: CASSFLSGTSVIQYF. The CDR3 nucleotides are TGTGCCAGCAGCTTTCTATCCGGGACTAGCGTCATTCAGTACTTC.

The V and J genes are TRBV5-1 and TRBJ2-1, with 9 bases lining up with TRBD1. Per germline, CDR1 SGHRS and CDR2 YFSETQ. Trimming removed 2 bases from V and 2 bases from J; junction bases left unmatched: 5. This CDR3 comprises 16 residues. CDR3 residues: CASSFRGQGPYNEQFF. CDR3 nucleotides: TGCGCCAGCAGCTTCCGAGGACAGGGGCCCTACAATGAGCAGTTCTTC.